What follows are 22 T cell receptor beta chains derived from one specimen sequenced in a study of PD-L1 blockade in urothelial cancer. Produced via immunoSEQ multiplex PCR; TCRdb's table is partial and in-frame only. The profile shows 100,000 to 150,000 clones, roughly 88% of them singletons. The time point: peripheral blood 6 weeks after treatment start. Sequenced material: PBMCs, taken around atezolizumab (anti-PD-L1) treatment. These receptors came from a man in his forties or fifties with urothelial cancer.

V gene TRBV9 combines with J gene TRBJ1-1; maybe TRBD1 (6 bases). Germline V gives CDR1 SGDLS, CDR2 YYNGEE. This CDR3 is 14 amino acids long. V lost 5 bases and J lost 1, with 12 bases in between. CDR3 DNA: TGTGCCAGCAGTGCCGGGGGGCAGAACACTGAAGCTTTCTTT. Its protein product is CASSAGGQNTEAFF.

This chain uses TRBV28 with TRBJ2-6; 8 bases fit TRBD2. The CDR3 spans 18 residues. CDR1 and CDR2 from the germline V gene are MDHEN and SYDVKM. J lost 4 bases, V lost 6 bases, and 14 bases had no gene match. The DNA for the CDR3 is TGTGCCAGCAGACCGGGGAGGCGGGGGGTCGCGGGGGCCAACGTCCTGACTTTC. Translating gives CASRPGRRGVAGANVLTF.

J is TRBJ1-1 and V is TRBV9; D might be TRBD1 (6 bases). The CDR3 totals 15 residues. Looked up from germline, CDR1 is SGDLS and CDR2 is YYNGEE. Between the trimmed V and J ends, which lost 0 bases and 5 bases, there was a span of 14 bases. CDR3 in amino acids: CASSVGPTGETEAFF. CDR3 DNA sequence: TGTGCCAGCAGCGTAGGGCCGACAGGTGAAACTGAAGCTTTCTTT.

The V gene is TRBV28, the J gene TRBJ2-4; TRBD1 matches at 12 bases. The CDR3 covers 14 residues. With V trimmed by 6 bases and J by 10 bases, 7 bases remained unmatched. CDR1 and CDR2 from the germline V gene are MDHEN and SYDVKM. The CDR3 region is CASSITGQGAIQYF. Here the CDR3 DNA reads TGTGCCAGCAGCATAACGGGACAGGGGGCGATTCAGTACTTC.

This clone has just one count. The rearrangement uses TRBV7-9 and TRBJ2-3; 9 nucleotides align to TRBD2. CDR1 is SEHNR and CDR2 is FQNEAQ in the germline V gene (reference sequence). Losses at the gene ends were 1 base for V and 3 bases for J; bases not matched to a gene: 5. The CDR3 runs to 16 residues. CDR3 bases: TGTGCCAGCAGCTTAGGTAGCGGGAGTACGACAGATACGCAGTATTTT. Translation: CASSLGSGSTTDTQYF.

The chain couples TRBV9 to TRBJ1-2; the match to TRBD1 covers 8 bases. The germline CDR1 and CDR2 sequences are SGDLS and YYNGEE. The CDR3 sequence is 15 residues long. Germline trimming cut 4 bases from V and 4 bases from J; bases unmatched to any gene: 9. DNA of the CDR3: TGTGCCAGCAGCCCCCGGACAGGGATTGGCTATGGCTACACCTTC. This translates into CASSPRTGIGYGYTF.

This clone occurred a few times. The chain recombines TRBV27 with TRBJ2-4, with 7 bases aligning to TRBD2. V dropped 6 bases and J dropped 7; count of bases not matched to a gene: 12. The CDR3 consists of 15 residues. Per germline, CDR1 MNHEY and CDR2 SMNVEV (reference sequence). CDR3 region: CASSPLGLVYNIQYF. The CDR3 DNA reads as TGTGCCAGCAGCCCCCTAGGACTAGTGTATAACATTCAGTACTTC.

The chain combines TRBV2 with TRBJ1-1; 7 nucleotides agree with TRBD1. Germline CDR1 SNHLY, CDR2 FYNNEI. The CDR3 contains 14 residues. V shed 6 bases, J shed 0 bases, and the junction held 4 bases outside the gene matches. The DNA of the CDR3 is TGTGCCAGCAGGGGACAGCCTATGAACACTGAAGCTTTCTTT. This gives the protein CASRGQPMNTEAFF.

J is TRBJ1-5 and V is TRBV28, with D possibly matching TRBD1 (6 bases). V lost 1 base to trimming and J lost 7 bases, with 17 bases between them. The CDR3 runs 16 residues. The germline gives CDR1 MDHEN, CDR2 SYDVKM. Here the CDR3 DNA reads TGTGCCAGCAGTTTATCGGGGAGACAGGTCGGCCAGCCCCAGCATTTT. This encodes CASSLSGRQVGQPQHF. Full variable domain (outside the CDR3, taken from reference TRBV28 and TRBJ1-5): DVKVTQSSRYLVKRTGEKVFLECVQDMDHENMFWYRQDPGLGLRLIYFSYDVKMKEKGDIPEGYSVSREKKERFSLILESASTNQTSMYLCASSLSGRQVGQPQHFGDGTRLSIL.

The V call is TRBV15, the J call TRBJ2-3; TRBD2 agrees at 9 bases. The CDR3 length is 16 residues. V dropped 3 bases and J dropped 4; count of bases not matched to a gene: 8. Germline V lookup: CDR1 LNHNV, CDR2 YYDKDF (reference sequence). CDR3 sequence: CATSSGSGGRADTQYF. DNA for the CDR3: TGTGCCACCAGCAGCGGGAGCGGGGGGAGGGCAGATACGCAGTATTTT.

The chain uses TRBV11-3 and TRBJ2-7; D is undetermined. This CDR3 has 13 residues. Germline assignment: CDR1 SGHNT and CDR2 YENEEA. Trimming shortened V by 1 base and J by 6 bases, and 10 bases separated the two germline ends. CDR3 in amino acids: CASSLAPTGEQYF. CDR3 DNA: TGTGCCAGCAGCTTAGCACCCACTGGCGAGCAGTACTTC.

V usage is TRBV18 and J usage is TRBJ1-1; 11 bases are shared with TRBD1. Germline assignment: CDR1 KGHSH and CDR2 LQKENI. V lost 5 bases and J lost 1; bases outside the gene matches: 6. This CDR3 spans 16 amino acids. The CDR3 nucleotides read TGTGCCAGCTCATTCGGACAGGGGGCTTCGAACACTGAAGCTTTCTTT. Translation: CASSFGQGASNTEAFF. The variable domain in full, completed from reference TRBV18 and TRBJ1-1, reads NAGVMQNPRHLVRRRGQEARLRCSPMKGHSHVYWYRQLPEEGLKFMVYLQKENIIDESGMPKERFSAEFPKEGPSILRIQQVVRGDSAAYFCASSFGQGASNTEAFFGQGTRLTVV.

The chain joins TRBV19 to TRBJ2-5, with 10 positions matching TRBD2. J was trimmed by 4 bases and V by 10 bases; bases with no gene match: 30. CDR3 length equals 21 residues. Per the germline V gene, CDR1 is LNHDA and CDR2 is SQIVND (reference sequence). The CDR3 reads CATSFGRARPYTSGALETQYF. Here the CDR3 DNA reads TGTGCCACCTCCTTTGGGAGGGCCCGGCCCTATACTAGCGGGGCCCTAGAGACCCAGTACTTC.

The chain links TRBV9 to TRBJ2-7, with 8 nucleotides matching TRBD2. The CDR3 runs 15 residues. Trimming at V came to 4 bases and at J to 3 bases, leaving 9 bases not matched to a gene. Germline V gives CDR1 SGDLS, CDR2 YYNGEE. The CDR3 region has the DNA TGTGCCAGCAGCCCAAGCGGGAGCCTAAACTACGAGCAGTACTTC. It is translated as CASSPSGSLNYEQYF.

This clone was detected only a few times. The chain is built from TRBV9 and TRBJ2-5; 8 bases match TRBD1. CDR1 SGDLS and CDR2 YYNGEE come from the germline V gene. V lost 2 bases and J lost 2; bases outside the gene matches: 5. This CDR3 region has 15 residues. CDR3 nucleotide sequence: TGTGCCAGCAGCGTCCAGGGGGCTTATCAAGAGACCCAGTACTTC. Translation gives CASSVQGAYQETQYF.

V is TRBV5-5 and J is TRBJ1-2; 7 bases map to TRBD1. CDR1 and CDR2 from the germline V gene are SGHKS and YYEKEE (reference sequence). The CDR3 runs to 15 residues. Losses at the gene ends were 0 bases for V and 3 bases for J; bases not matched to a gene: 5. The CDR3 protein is CASSLVNRGHYGYTF. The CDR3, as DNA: TGTGCCAGCAGCTTGGTAAACAGGGGCCACTATGGCTACACCTTC.

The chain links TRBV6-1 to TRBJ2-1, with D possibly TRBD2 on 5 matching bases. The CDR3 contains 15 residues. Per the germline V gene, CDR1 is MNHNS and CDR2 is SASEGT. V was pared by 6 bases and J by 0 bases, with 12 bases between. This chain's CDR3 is CASRGGQNSYNEQFF. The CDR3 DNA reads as TGTGCCAGCAGGGGCGGGCAAAACTCCTACAATGAGCAGTTCTTC.

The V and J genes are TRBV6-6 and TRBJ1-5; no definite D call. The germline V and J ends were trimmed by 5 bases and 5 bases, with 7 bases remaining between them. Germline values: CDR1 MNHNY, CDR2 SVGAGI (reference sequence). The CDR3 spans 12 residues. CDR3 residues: CASSKRDQPQHF. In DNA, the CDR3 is TGTGCCAGCAGTAAAAGAGATCAGCCCCAGCATTTT.

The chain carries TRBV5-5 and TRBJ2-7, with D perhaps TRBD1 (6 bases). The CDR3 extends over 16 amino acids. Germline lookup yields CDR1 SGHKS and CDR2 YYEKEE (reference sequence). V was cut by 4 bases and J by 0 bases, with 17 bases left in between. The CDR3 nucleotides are TGTGCCAGCAGCCGTACCGCTACAGGGTTCTCCTACGAGCAGTACTTC. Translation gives CASSRTATGFSYEQYF. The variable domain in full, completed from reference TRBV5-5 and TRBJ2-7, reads DAGVTQSPTHLIKTRGQQVTLRCSPISGHKSVSWYQQVLGQGPQFIFQYYEKEERGRGNFPDRFSARQFPNYSSELNVNALLLGDSALYLCASSRTATGFSYEQYFGPGTRLTVT.

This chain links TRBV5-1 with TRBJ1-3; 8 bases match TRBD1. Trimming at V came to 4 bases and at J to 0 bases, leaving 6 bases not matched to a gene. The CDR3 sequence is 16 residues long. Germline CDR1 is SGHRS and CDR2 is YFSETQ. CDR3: CASSRTGTFSGNTIYF. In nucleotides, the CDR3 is TGCGCCAGCAGCAGGACAGGGACGTTCTCTGGAAACACCATATATTTT.

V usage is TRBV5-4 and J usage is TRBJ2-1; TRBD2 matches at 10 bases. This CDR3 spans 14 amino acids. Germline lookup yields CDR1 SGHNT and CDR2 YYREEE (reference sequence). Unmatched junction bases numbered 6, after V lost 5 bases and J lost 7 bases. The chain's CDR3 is CASSRLAGVNEQFF. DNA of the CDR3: TGTGCCAGCAGTCGGCTAGCGGGAGTAAATGAGCAGTTCTTC.

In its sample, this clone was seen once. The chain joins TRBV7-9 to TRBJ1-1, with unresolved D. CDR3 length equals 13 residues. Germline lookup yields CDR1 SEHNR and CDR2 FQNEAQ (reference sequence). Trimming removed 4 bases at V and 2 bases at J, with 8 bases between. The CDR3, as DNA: TGTGCCAGCAGCTACACACGTAACACTGAAGCTTTCTTT. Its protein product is CASSYTRNTEAFF.